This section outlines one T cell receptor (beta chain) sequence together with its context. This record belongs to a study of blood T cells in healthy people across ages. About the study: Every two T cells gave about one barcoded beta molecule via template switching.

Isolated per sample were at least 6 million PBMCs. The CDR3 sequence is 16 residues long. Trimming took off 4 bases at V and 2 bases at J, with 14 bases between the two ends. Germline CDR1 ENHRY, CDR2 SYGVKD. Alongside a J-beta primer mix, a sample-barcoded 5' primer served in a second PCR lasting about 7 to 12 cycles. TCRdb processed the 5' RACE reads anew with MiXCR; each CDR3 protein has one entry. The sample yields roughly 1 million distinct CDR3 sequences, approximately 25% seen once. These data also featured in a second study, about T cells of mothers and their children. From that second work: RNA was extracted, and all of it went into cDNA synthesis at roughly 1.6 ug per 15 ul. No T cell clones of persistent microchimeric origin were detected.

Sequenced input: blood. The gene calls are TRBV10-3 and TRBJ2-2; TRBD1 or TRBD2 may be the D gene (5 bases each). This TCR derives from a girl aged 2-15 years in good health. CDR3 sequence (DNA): TGTGCCATCAGTGTTATTGAGGGGCTCAACACCGGGGAGCTGTTTTTT. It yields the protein CAISVIEGLNTGELFF.